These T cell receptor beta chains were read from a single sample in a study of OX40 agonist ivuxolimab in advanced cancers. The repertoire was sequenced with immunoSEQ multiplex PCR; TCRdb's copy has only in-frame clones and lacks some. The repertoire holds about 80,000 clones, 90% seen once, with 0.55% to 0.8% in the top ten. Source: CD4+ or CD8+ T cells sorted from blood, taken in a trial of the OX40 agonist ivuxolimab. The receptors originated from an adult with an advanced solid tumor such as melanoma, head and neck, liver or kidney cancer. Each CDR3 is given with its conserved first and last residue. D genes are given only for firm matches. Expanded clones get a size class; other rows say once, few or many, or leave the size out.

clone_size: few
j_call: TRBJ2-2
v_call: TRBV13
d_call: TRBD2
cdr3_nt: TGTGCCAGCAAAGAGCGGGAGCTTGGCACCGGGGAGCTGTTTTTT
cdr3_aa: CASKERELGTGELFF

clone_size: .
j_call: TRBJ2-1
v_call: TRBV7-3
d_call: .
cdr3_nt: TGTGCCAGCAGCTCATCTCTGAGCTCCTACAATGAGCAGTTCTTC
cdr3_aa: CASSSSLSSYNEQFF

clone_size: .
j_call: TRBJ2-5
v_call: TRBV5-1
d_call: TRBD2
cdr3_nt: TGCGCCAGCAGCTCGGGACTATTCCGACAAGAGACCCAGTACTTC
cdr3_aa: CASSSGLFRQETQYF

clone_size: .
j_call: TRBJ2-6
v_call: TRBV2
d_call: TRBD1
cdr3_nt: TGTGCCAGCAGTGTCCCGGGACAGGGAACTGGGGCCAACGTCCTGACTTTC
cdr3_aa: CASSVPGQGTGANVLTF

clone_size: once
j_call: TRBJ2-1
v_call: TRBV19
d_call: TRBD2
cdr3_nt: TGTGCCAGTAGGCCCCGGGGGGAGGGCCCTCATGAGCAGTTCTTC
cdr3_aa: CASRPRGEGPHEQFF

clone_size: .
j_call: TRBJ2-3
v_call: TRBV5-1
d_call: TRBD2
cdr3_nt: TGCGCCAGCAGCTTATGGGGACTAGCGGGTTCAGATACGCAGTATTTT
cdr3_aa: CASSLWGLAGSDTQYF

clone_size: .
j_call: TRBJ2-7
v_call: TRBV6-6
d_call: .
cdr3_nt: TGTGCCAGCAGTTCGGGAACTCGGAGGGCCCAGCAGTACTTC
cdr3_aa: CASSSGTRRAQQYF

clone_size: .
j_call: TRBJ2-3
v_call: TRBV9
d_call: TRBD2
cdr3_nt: TGTGCCAGCAGCGTTGCCCCTAGCGGGAGCGCAGATACGCAGTATTTT
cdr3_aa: CASSVAPSGSADTQYF

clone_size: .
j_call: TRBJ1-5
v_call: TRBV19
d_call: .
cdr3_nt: TGTGCCAGTAGTATAACCCTTGACAGCGCGAGACATCAGCCCCAGCATTTT
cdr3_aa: CASSITLDSARHQPQHF

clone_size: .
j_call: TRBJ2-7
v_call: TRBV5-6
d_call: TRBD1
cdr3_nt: TGTGCCAGCAGCTTGGTGGCGGGACAGGGCTCCTACGAGCAGTACTTC
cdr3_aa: CASSLVAGQGSYEQYF

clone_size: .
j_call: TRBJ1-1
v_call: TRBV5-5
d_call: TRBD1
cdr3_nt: TGTGCCAGCAGCTTGGAGGGACAGCGGGAAGCTTTCTTT
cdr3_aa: CASSLEGQREAFF

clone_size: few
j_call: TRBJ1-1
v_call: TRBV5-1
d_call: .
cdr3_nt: TGCGCCAGCAGCGTGAGGATTAACACTGAAGCTTTCTTT
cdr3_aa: CASSVRINTEAFF

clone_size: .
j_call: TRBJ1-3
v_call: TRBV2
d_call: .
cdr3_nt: TGTGCCAGCAGAGGGGCCCGCTCTGGAAACACCATATATTTT
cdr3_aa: CASRGARSGNTIYF

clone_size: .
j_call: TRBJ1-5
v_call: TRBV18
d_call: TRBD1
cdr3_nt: TGTTCCAACAGGGGACAGCCCCAGCATTTT
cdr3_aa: CSNRGQPQHF

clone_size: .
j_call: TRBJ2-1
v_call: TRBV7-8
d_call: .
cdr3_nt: TGTGCCAGCAGCAGCCAATCTGGGATTGGGACCAATGAGCAGTTCTTC
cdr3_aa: CASSSQSGIGTNEQFF

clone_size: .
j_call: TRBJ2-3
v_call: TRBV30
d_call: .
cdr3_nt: TGTGCCTGGAGTGTGTTCAGGGAGGCAGATACGCAGTATTTT
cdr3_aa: CAWSVFREADTQYF

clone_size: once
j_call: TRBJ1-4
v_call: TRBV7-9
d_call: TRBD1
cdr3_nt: TGTGCCAGCAGCGACCAGGGGGCGCGTGAAAAACTGTTTTTT
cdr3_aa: CASSDQGAREKLFF

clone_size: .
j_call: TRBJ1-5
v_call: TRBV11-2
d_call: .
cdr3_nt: TGTGCCAGCAGCTTAGTGGGCATCAATCAGCCCCAGCATTTT
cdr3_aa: CASSLVGINQPQHF

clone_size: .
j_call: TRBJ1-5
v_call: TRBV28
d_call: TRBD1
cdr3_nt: TGTGCCAGCAGTTCTAAACCGGGGACAGGGAATCAGCCCCAGCATTTT
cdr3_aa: CASSSKPGTGNQPQHF

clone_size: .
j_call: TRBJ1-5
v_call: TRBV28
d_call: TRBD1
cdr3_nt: TGTGCCAGCAGTCCAGTCTGGACAGGGAATCAGCCCCAGCATTTT
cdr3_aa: CASSPVWTGNQPQHF

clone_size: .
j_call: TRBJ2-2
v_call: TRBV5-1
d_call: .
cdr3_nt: TGCGCCAGCAGCCCCGACAGCCTCATAGGGGGGAGCGCCGGGGAGCTGTTTTTT
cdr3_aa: CASSPDSLIGGSAGELFF

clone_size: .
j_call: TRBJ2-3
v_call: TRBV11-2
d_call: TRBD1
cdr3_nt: TGTGCCAGCAGACTCGGGACAGGGGCTATAGATACGCAGTATTTT
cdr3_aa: CASRLGTGAIDTQYF

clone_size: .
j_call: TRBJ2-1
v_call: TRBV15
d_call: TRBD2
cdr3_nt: TGTGCCACCAGCAGTAGCGGGAGGGCAACCCGGATCCATGAGCAGTTCTTC
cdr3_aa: CATSSSGRATRIHEQFF

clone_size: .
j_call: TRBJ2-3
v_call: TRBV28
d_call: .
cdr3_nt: TGTGCCAGCAGCTCCGGACTTCCCAAGGGTACGCAGTATTTT
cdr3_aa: CASSSGLPKGTQYF

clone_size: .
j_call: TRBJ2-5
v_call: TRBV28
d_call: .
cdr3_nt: TGTGCCAGCAGACTAGAGTTTATGGGGACCCAGTACTTC
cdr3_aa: CASRLEFMGTQYF

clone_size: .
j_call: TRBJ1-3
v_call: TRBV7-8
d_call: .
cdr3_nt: TGTGCCAGCAGCTTAGGCAGGGGACGGAACACCATATATTTT
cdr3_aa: CASSLGRGRNTIYF

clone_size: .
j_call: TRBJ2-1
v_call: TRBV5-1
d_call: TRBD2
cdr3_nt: TGCGCCAGCAGCTTGGAGAGCGGGAGCGTTTACAATGAGCAGTTCTTC
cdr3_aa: CASSLESGSVYNEQFF

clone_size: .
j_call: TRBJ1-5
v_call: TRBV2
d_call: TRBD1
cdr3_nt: TGTGCCGTAGGACAGGGAGTCCAGCCCCAGCATTTT
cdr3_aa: CAVGQGVQPQHF

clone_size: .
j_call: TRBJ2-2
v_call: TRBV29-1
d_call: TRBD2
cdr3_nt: TGCAGCGCTGTAGGGAGGGCGACCGGGGAGCTGTTTTTT
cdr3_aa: CSAVGRATGELFF

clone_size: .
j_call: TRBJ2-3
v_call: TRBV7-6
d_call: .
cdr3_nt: TGTGCCAGCAGCCCATGGGGTAGCGGAGGCACAGATACGCAGTATTTT
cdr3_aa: CASSPWGSGGTDTQYF

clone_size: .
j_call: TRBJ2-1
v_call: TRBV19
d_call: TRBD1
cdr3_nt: TGTGCCAGTAGTATCTTACAGGGGACCCTGAATGAGCAGTTCTTC
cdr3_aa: CASSILQGTLNEQFF

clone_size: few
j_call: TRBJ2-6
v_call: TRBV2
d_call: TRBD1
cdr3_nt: TGTGCCAGCGGACGGACAGGGTGGGACAACGTCCTGACTTTC
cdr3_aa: CASGRTGWDNVLTF

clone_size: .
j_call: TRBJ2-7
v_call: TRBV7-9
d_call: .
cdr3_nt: TGTGCCAGCAGCCGCCGGGAAGTCTACGAGCAGTACTTC
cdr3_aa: CASSRREVYEQYF

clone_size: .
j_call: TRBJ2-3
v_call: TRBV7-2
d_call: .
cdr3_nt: TGTGCCAGCAGCTTAGTAACCTCCCGCACAGATACGCAGTATTTT
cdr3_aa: CASSLVTSRTDTQYF

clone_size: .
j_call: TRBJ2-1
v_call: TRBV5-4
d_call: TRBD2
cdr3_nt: TGTGCCAGCAGCCAAAGACTAGCGGGGAACGACGTGGATGAGCAGTTCTTC
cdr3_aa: CASSQRLAGNDVDEQFF

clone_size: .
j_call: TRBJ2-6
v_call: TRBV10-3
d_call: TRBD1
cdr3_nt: TGTGCCATCAGGACAGGGTTCGGCTCTGGGGCCAACGTCCTGACTTTC
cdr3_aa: CAIRTGFGSGANVLTF

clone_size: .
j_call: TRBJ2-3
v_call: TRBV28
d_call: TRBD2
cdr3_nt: TGTGCCAGCAGCCGGGACTACCTCACAGATACGCAGTATTTT
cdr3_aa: CASSRDYLTDTQYF

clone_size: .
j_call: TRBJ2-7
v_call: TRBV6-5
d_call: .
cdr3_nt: TGTGCCAGCAGTCCGGACCGTTTCGGGCAGTACTTC
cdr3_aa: CASSPDRFGQYF

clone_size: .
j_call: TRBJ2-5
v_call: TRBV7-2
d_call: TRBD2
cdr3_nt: TGTGCCAGCAGCTTATCCCACGGGAGGAGTGAGACCCAGTACTTC
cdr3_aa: CASSLSHGRSETQYF

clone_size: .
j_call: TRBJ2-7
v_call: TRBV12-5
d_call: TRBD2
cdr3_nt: TGTGCTAGTGGTTTGGTGGGCGGGAGAAACTACGAGCAGTACTTC
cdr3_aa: CASGLVGGRNYEQYF

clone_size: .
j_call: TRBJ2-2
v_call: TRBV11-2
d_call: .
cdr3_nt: TGTGCCAGCAGCTTAGTTCGGGACGCCGGGGAGCTGTTTTTT
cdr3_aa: CASSLVRDAGELFF

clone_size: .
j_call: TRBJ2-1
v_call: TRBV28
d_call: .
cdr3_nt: TGTGCCAGCCTCCAGCTTTCACCGACTAGAGGCTACAATGAGCAGTTCTTC
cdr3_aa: CASLQLSPTRGYNEQFF

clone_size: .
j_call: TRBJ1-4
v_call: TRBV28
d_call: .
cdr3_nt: TGTGCCAGCAGTATGAACCAGGGGAAGTACGGACTGTTTTTT
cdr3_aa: CASSMNQGKYGLFF

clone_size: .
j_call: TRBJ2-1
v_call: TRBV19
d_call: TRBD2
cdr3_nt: TGTGCCAGTAGTACTCCAGGACTAGCGGGAGGCACTGAGCAGTTCTTC
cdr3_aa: CASSTPGLAGGTEQFF

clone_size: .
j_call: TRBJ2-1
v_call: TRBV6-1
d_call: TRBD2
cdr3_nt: TGTGCCAGCGCGGGGGTAAACTACAATGAGCAGTTCTTC
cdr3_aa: CASAGVNYNEQFF

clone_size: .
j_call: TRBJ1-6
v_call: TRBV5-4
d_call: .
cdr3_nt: TGTGCCAGCAGCTTGGGACATTCACCCCTCCACTTT
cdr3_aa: CASSLGHSPLHF

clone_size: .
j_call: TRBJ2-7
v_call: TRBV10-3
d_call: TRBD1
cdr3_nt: TGTGCCATCAGTGAACAGGGGGTCTACGAGCAGTACTTC
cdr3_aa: CAISEQGVYEQYF

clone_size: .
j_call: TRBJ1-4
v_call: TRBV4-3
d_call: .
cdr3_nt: TGCGCCAGCAGCCAAGACAGGGCTGGGAGTTTTGAAAAACTGTTTTTT
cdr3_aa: CASSQDRAGSFEKLFF

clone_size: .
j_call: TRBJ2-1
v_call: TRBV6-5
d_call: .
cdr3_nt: TGTGCCAGCAGTTCCGGACGGAGCTCCTACAATGAGCAGTTCTTC
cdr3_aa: CASSSGRSSYNEQFF

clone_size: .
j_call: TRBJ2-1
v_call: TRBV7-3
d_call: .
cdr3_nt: TGTGCCAGCAGCCTACGGTCAGGGCAGGGGAATGAGCAGTTCTTC
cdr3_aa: CASSLRSGQGNEQFF

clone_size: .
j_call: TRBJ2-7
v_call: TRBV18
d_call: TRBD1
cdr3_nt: TGTGCCAGCTCACCAGGGACAGGGGGAGACGAGCAGTACTTC
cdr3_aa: CASSPGTGGDEQYF

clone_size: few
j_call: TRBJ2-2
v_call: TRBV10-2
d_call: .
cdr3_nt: TGCGCCAGCATTGGGGGAGCCGCGAACACCGGGGAGCTGTTTTTT
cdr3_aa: CASIGGAANTGELFF

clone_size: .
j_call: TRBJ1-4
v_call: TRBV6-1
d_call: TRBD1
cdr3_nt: TGTGCCAGCAGTGAAAACAGGGGGCGGGAAAAACTGTTTTTT
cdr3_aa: CASSENRGREKLFF

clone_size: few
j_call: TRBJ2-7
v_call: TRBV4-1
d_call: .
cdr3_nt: TGCGCCAGCAGCCAAGATCAGGGGTTTCAGCAGTACTTC
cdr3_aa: CASSQDQGFQQYF

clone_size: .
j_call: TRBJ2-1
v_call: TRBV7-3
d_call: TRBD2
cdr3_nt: TGTGCCAGCAGCTCAAAAACGGGACTAGCGGGTCATTACAATGAGCAGTTCTTC
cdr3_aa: CASSSKTGLAGHYNEQFF